This note documents a single T cell receptor (beta chain) sequence. This sample was included in a study of shared clonotypes between healthy human individuals. The germline V gene has CDR1 SGHTA and CDR2 FQGNSA. The CDR3 is 17 amino acids. Trimming left V 1 base short and J 2 bases short, with 18 bases between. Per the authors' pipeline: ImmunoSEQ junction-only sequences lacked quality scores, so their filtering differed. Clones were read by immunoSEQ multiplex PCR, and TCRdb kept only the in-frame ones, dropping some. V and J calls and clone size come straight from that table; D and trimming were deduced from the DNA. The sample records over a million clones, about 84% being singletons.

Sequenced input: memory CD4+ T cells from PBMCs. The subset here: CD45RA-negative fraction. The chain is built from TRBV7-2 and TRBJ2-7; D remains unclear. This clonotype was obtained from a young man in good health. Some clones in this sample may be carry-over from other donors' samples. CDR3: CASSLVALPGLPYEQYF. The CDR3 DNA sequence: TGTGCCAGCAGCTTAGTTGCCCTACCGGGCTTACCCTACGAGCAGTACTTC.